The 4 T cell receptor beta chains reported below all come from one sample, sequenced in a study of human T cells and chemical hapten exposure. Documented time point: patch test 2, 6 weeks after DPC sensitization. Stated treatment: therapeutic diphenylcyclopropenone sensitization with weekly scalp DPC. MiXCR, applied by TCRdb to the RACE reads, yields one record per CDR3 protein. Of a few hundred thousand distinct CDR3 sequences listed, about 6.9% were seen once; the top ten hold 5% to 6%. Sequenced here: whole blood, sampled in connection with sensitization to the hapten diphenylcyclopropenone (DPC). The receptors were gathered from a young woman with alopecia areata. Some clones in this sample may be carry-over from other donors' samples.

This clonotype showed up many times. V usage is TRBV6-6 and J usage is TRBJ2-3; 9 bases are shared with TRBD1. CDR3 length equals 15 residues. Trimming took 4 bases from V and 4 from J; bases not matched to a gene: 6. The germline gives CDR1 MNHNY, CDR2 SVGAGI (reference sequence). CDR3 loop: CASSFGDRAADTQYF. CDR3 sequence (DNA): TGTGCCAGCAGTTTCGGGGACAGGGCCGCAGATACGCAGTATTTT.

V gene TRBV5-1 combines with J gene TRBJ1-1, with 8 positions matching TRBD1. CDR3 length equals 13 residues. Germline CDR1 reads SGHRS; CDR2 reads YFSETQ. V trimming: 5 bases; J trimming: 1 base; junction bases outside the gene matches: 1. The CDR3 reads CASRQGENTEAFF. CDR3 coding DNA: TGCGCCAGCAGACAGGGGGAGAACACTGAAGCTTTCTTT.

The V and J genes are TRBV20-1 and TRBJ1-3; D is possibly TRBD1 (5 bases). Trimming removed 3 bases from V and 0 bases from J, with 9 bases in between. The CDR3 consists of 14 residues. CDR1 is DFQATT, CDR2 SNEGSKA, per germline (reference sequence). Here the CDR3 DNA reads TGCAGTGCTAGGGGGCCGCTCTCTGGAAACACCATATATTTT. Encoded protein: CSARGPLSGNTIYF.

In this sample, this clonotype turned up a few times. The chain links TRBV12-3 or TRBV12-4 to TRBJ1-4, with a weak D call TRBD1 (5 bases). This CDR3 is 15 amino acids long. V was shortened by 5 bases and J by 8 bases, with 18 bases between the two germline ends. The CDR3 loop reads CASSTGTAEGEKLFF. The CDR3 DNA is TGTGCCAGCAGTACCGGGACCGCGGAGGGAGAAAAACTGTTTTTT.